This TCR beta chain was obtained from a study of radiotherapy plus CTLA-4 blockade in lung cancer. Ipilimumab CTLA-4 blockade and focal radiation were given to patients with chemo-refractory metastatic non-small-cell lung cancer. The protocol was immunoSEQ multiplex PCR, while the TCRdb copy is restricted to in-frame clones and leaves out a portion. The sample records roughly 62,000 clones, about 80% being singletons. The CDR3 totals 11 residues. The germline CDR1 and CDR2 sequences are LNHDA and SQIVND (reference sequence). The V end was cut by 4 bases, the J end by 2 bases, with 3 bases between. This clonotype originated in a human donor with non-small cell lung cancer who had a complete response to radiotherapy plus ipilimumab. The chain combines TRBV19 with TRBJ2-7; no reliable D call. This specimen was peripheral blood, taken from a patient treated with radiotherapy plus ipilimumab. CDR3 DNA: TGTGCCAGTAGTACGCCCTACGAGCAGTACGTC. Translation: CASSTPYEQYV.